Reported below is one T cell receptor (beta chain). Its cognate antigen is unknown. Both 60 Vbeta primers and 13 Jbeta primers went into the PCR. Profiling relied on immunoSEQ multiplex PCR, and the TCRdb table lists in-frame clones only, not all of them. The table includes 85,000 to 130,000 clones, approximately 76% detected once. This specimen belongs to a study of cytomegalovirus exposure and HLA in healthy donors. Study-wide context: The Caucasian-associated ancestry cluster contained approximately 81% of the approximately 400 genotyped donors. Study-wide findings and caveats: The authors listed 150 to 200 TCR beta chains as cytomegalovirus-associated. A link between a missense DCLRE1C variant and TCR beta V- and J-gene trimming emerged from a later analysis.

Donors counted as nominally healthy when sampled, yet unrecorded immune exposures were likely. The CDR3 is 15 residues long. Germline CDR1 is SGDLS and CDR2 is YYNGEE. J was trimmed by 5 bases and V by 0 bases; bases with no gene match: 6. The receptor was derived from a woman under 30 in good health and CMV-seropositive. The material sequenced was PBMCs. The chain links TRBV9 to TRBJ2-3; 7 positions match TRBD1. CDR3: CASSVGGSGGDTQYF. The CDR3 bases are TGTGCCAGCAGCGTAGGGGGGTCAGGGGGAGATACGCAGTATTTT. Supplemented by reference TRBV9 and TRBJ2-3, the full variable domain reads DSGVTQTPKHLITATGQRVTLRCSPRSGDLSVYWYQQSLDQGLQFLIQYYNGEERAKGNILERFSAQQFPDLHSELNLSSLELGDSALYFCASSVGGSGGDTQYFGPGTRLTVL.